A selection of T cell receptor beta chains follows, all from one sample in a study of shared clonotypes between healthy human individuals. TCRdb's table, derived via immunoSEQ multiplex PCR, lists solely in-frame clones and lacks some. The sample has some 2 million clones; roughly 94% are singletons. The sequencing sample was made of naive CD4+ T cells sorted from blood. All receptors derive from a man between 18 and 35 years old in good health. The CDR3 runs from the conserved cysteine through the conserved F or W. A D gene is named only where the DNA matches it firmly. Some rows mark clone size as missing; the rest say once, few, many or name a class of expanded clone.

D gene: .; V gene: TRBV28; J gene: TRBJ1-1; clone size: .; CDR3 DNA: TGTGCCAGCAGTTTATTACCGGGTCAGGGCGACATTGAAGCTTTCTTT; CDR3 protein: CASSLLPGQGDIEAFF
D gene: .; V gene: TRBV30; J gene: TRBJ1-2; clone size: .; CDR3 DNA: TGTGCCTGGAGTGGTGAAGGGGAGGAGTATGGCTACACCTTC; CDR3 protein: CAWSGEGEEYGYTF
D gene: .; V gene: TRBV6-4; J gene: TRBJ2-2; clone size: .; CDR3 DNA: TGTGCCAGCAGTATCGGGATCGGGAACACCGGGGAGCTGTTTTTT; CDR3 protein: CASSIGIGNTGELFF
D gene: TRBD1; V gene: TRBV5-1; J gene: TRBJ2-6; clone size: .; CDR3 DNA: TGCGCCAGCAGCTGGGGACAGGGTATGCCTGGGGCCAACGTCCTGACTTTC; CDR3 protein: CASSWGQGMPGANVLTF
D gene: .; V gene: TRBV28; J gene: TRBJ2-7; clone size: .; CDR3 DNA: TGTGCCAGCAGGGGGACGCAGGGAAGATTCTACGAGCAGTACTTC; CDR3 protein: CASRGTQGRFYEQYF
D gene: .; V gene: TRBV11-1; J gene: TRBJ2-5; clone size: .; CDR3 DNA: TGTGCCAGCAGCTTAGAGCTAGCTCGGGAGACCCAGTACTTC; CDR3 protein: CASSLELARETQYF
D gene: TRBD1; V gene: TRBV10-2; J gene: TRBJ2-7; clone size: .; CDR3 DNA: TGCGCCAGCAGTCTCCAGACAGGGGGCGAGCAGTACTTC; CDR3 protein: CASSLQTGGEQYF
D gene: TRBD1; V gene: TRBV6-5; J gene: TRBJ1-1; clone size: .; CDR3 DNA: TGTGCCAGCAGTACGGGAACAGGGGTAAACACTGAAGCTTTCTTT; CDR3 protein: CASSTGTGVNTEAFF
D gene: .; V gene: TRBV7-2; J gene: TRBJ1-1; clone size: .; CDR3 DNA: TGTGCCAGCAGCTTAGCGGGGTTGGGGAACACTGAAGCTTTCTTT; CDR3 protein: CASSLAGLGNTEAFF
D gene: TRBD1; V gene: TRBV2; J gene: TRBJ1-2; clone size: .; CDR3 DNA: TGTGCCAGCAGTGAAGCGTTAACAGGGGGTGGCTACACCTTC; CDR3 protein: CASSEALTGGGYTF
D gene: .; V gene: TRBV10-3; J gene: TRBJ1-4; clone size: .; CDR3 DNA: TGTGCCATCAGTGAAGGACAAATTGAAAAACTGTTTTTT; CDR3 protein: CAISEGQIEKLFF
D gene: TRBD2; V gene: TRBV7-2; J gene: TRBJ2-3; clone size: .; CDR3 DNA: TGTGCCAGCAGCTTAGCGGGGACTAGCGATGTGGATACGCAGTATTTT; CDR3 protein: CASSLAGTSDVDTQYF
D gene: TRBD2; V gene: TRBV5-1; J gene: TRBJ2-3; clone size: .; CDR3 DNA: TGCGCCAGCAGCTTGGCCGGGCGGGAGGGCTTAGATACGCAGTATTTT; CDR3 protein: CASSLAGREGLDTQYF
D gene: .; V gene: TRBV30; J gene: TRBJ1-5; clone size: .; CDR3 DNA: TGTGCCTGGAGTCGGACAGTTAGCAATCAGCCCCAGCATTTT; CDR3 protein: CAWSRTVSNQPQHF
D gene: .; V gene: TRBV27; J gene: TRBJ1-6; clone size: once; CDR3 DNA: TGTGCCAGCCGCGCTGGACAGATCTATAATTCACCCCTCCACTTT; CDR3 protein: CASRAGQIYNSPLHF
D gene: .; V gene: TRBV6-5; J gene: TRBJ2-5; clone size: .; CDR3 DNA: TGTGCCAGCAGGCTCCCGGGACGCGAGACCCAGTACTTC; CDR3 protein: CASRLPGRETQYF
D gene: .; V gene: TRBV4-3; J gene: TRBJ1-5; clone size: .; CDR3 DNA: TGCGCCAGCAGCCAAGATCTGGGTCAGCCCCAGCATTTT; CDR3 protein: CASSQDLGQPQHF
D gene: .; V gene: TRBV4-1; J gene: TRBJ1-2; clone size: .; CDR3 DNA: TGCGCCAGCAGCCAAGGTCGATTTGGGGGCGACTATGGCTACACCTTC; CDR3 protein: CASSQGRFGGDYGYTF
D gene: TRBD2; V gene: TRBV4-1; J gene: TRBJ2-3; clone size: .; CDR3 DNA: TGCGCCAGCAGCCAAGCTAGCGGGAGGGCCCAAGATACGCAGTATTTT; CDR3 protein: CASSQASGRAQDTQYF
D gene: .; V gene: TRBV7-9; J gene: TRBJ1-6; clone size: .; CDR3 DNA: TGTGCCAGCAGCTTAGATGAGGGGTCACCCCTCCACTTT; CDR3 protein: CASSLDEGSPLHF
D gene: TRBD1; V gene: TRBV11-2; J gene: TRBJ2-7; clone size: .; CDR3 DNA: TGTGCCAGCAGCCTAGACAGGGGGTTAGGTTACGAGCAGTACTTC; CDR3 protein: CASSLDRGLGYEQYF
D gene: TRBD1; V gene: TRBV29-1; J gene: TRBJ1-2; clone size: once; CDR3 DNA: TGCAGCGTTGAGGGGGGACAGGAACTCTATGGCTACACCTTC; CDR3 protein: CSVEGGQELYGYTF
D gene: .; V gene: TRBV5-1; J gene: TRBJ2-5; clone size: .; CDR3 DNA: TGCGCCAGCAGCTTGCAGCGACAGGAAAAAGAGACCCAGTACTTC; CDR3 protein: CASSLQRQEKETQYF
D gene: .; V gene: TRBV6-1; J gene: TRBJ1-5; clone size: .; CDR3 DNA: TGTGCCAGCACCGATCGGAATCAGCCCCAGCATTTT; CDR3 protein: CASTDRNQPQHF
D gene: .; V gene: TRBV28; J gene: TRBJ2-3; clone size: .; CDR3 DNA: TGTGCCAGCAGCGGAGGGGGGCCAGATACGCAGTATTTT; CDR3 protein: CASSGGGPDTQYF
D gene: TRBD2; V gene: TRBV9; J gene: TRBJ2-5; clone size: .; CDR3 DNA: TGTGCCAGCAGCGTAGGGGCTAGCGGGAGTAGCTACCAAGAGACCCAGTACTTC; CDR3 protein: CASSVGASGSSYQETQYF
D gene: .; V gene: TRBV6-1; J gene: TRBJ1-3; clone size: once; CDR3 DNA: TGTGCCAGCAGCCAAGCTGGGATCGGCTACACCATATATTTT; CDR3 protein: CASSQAGIGYTIYF
D gene: .; V gene: TRBV6-1; J gene: TRBJ1-5; clone size: once; CDR3 DNA: TGTGCCAGCAGTGGGACTTTAGTGCAGCCCCAGCATTTT; CDR3 protein: CASSGTLVQPQHF
D gene: .; V gene: TRBV2; J gene: TRBJ2-1; clone size: .; CDR3 DNA: TGTGCCATCCGGACAGCTTACAATGAGCAGTTCTTC; CDR3 protein: CAIRTAYNEQFF
D gene: TRBD2; V gene: TRBV7-2; J gene: TRBJ2-7; clone size: .; CDR3 DNA: TGTGCCAGCAGCCCGACTAGCGGGAGTTCGTACGAGCAGTACTTC; CDR3 protein: CASSPTSGSSYEQYF
D gene: .; V gene: TRBV18; J gene: TRBJ1-5; clone size: .; CDR3 DNA: TGTGCCAGCTCAAACCAGGGCGGCAATCAGCCCCAGCATTTT; CDR3 protein: CASSNQGGNQPQHF
D gene: TRBD2; V gene: TRBV4-1; J gene: TRBJ2-1; clone size: .; CDR3 DNA: TGCGCCAGCAGCCCTAGCGGGAGCGGGTATAATGAGCAGTTCTTC; CDR3 protein: CASSPSGSGYNEQFF
D gene: TRBD1; V gene: TRBV6-4; J gene: TRBJ1-2; clone size: once; CDR3 DNA: TGTGCCAGCAGTGACACACAGGGGGCTCAACGCTACACCTTC; CDR3 protein: CASSDTQGAQRYTF
D gene: TRBD1; V gene: TRBV2; J gene: TRBJ1-5; clone size: .; CDR3 DNA: TGTGCCAGCAGCGCCAGGGGACAGGGCGCCAATCAGCCCCAGCATTTT; CDR3 protein: CASSARGQGANQPQHF
D gene: TRBD1; V gene: TRBV18; J gene: TRBJ2-7; clone size: .; CDR3 DNA: TGTGCCAGCTCCCTAGGGACAGGGGAGAGCGAGCAGTACTTC; CDR3 protein: CASSLGTGESEQYF
D gene: TRBD1; V gene: TRBV28; J gene: TRBJ2-7; clone size: .; CDR3 DNA: TGTGCCAGCCTCACCCCCGGGACAGGGTCCTACGAGCAGTACTTC; CDR3 protein: CASLTPGTGSYEQYF
D gene: .; V gene: TRBV2; J gene: TRBJ2-5; clone size: .; CDR3 DNA: TGTGCCAGCAGTGAGGCGGGCCTGAAGGAAGAGACCCAGTACTTC; CDR3 protein: CASSEAGLKEETQYF
D gene: .; V gene: TRBV10-3; J gene: TRBJ1-5; clone size: .; CDR3 DNA: TGTGCCATCAGTGAGTCCGGGAGCAATCAGCCCCAGCATTTT; CDR3 protein: CAISESGSNQPQHF